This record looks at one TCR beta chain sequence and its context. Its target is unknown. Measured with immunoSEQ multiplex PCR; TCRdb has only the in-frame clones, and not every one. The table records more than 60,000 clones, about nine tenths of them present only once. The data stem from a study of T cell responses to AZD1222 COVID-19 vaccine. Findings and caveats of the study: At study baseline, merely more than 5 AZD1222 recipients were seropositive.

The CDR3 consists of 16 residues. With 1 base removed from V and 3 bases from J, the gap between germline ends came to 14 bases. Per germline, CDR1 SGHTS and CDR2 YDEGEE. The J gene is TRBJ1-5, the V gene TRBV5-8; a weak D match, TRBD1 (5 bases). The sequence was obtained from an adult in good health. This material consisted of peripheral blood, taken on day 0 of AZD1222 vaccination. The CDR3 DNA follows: TGTGCCAGCAGCTTGCGGTCGGGGGTACCCAATCAGCCCCAGCATTTT. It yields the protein CASSLRSGVPNQPQHF.